This entry is about one TCR beta chain. Since a much larger clone is just one base distant, this may be a read error. The CDR3 is 13 amino acids. Germline CDR1 is SGHRS and CDR2 is YFSETQ. Between the trimmed V and J ends, which lost 2 bases and 5 bases, there was a span of 10 bases. This record belongs to a study of Graves' ophthalmopathy and Graves' hyperthyroidism. Study background: Peripheral blood sampling preceded any treatment and occurred at initial diagnosis.

Investigators amplified TCR beta CDR3 regions from RNA transcripts. The workflow started with a first-round RT-PCR run with HTBI primers and then moved on to a second-round multiplex PCR. TCRdb itself ran the multiplex PCR reads through MiXCR, one entry per CDR3 protein. The sample lists 650,000 to 900,000 distinct CDR3 sequences, around 40% occurring once. The rearrangement joins TRBV5-1 to TRBJ2-5, with D uncertain. The sequenced material came from peripheral blood. The sequence was obtained from an adult man with Graves' ophthalmopathy. Here the CDR3 reads CASSFQVAETQYF. Written as DNA, the CDR3 is TGCGCCAGCAGCTTCCAGGTGGCCGAGACCCAGTACTTC.